What follows describes a single T cell receptor beta chain. The antigen is undetermined. This could be a read error, since a much larger clone is one nucleotide away. Axillary draining lymph nodes of breast cancer patients supplied the node samples. TCRdb processed the multiplex PCR reads anew with MiXCR; each CDR3 protein has one entry. The sample records over 100,000 distinct CDR3 sequences, about a fifth being singletons. The entry originates in a study of breast tumors, draining lymph nodes, adjacent tissues. Germline V lookup: CDR1 MNHNS, CDR2 SASEGT. The CDR3 is 15 residues long. Whole-study findings and limits: The data were judged consistent with most tumor T cells coming from lymph node and expanding in tumor. Compared with lymph nodes, tumors were less diverse; compared with nontumor tissue, more. The lymph node origin of tumor T cells was framed as consistent with a hypothesis, not demonstrated. Luminal-like breast cancer showed significantly higher tumor–nontumor repertoire similarity than basal-like.

The chain couples TRBV6-1 to TRBJ1-4; TRBD1 matches at 9 bases. Sequenced material: axillary lymph node tissue. This receptor was taken from a female donor with breast cancer. Some clones in this sample may be carry-over from other donors' samples. Written as DNA, the CDR3 is TGTGCCAGCAGTGTAGGGGGACAGGGCGGTGAAAAACTGCTTTTT. Its translation is CASSVGGQGGEKLLF.